Shown below are 26 T cell receptor beta chains from a single sample sequenced in a study of blood T cell repertoires in COVID-19. Produced via immunoSEQ multiplex PCR; TCRdb's table is partial and in-frame only. Among roughly 150,000 clones listed, approximately 90% were seen once. The sequenced sample consisted of peripheral blood. Receptors were obtained from a woman in her 40s with acute or convalescent COVID-19.

The chain has TRBV19 and TRBJ1-5; the match to TRBD1 covers 7 bases. Germline CDR1 is LNHDA and CDR2 is SQIVND (reference sequence). V shed 6 bases and J 0 bases; nucleotides not matched to a gene: 5. This CDR3 has 15 residues. This CDR3 is CASRGDSHSNQPQHF. Here the CDR3 DNA reads TGTGCCAGTAGGGGGGACAGCCATAGCAATCAGCCCCAGCATTTT.

The chain joins TRBV28 to TRBJ2-2; D possibly corresponds to TRBD2 (6 bases). The germline V gene has CDR1 MDHEN and CDR2 SYDVKM. This CDR3 is built from 18 residues. The V end lost 3 bases, the J end lost 1 base, and 18 bases lay between the germline ends. In nucleotides, the CDR3 is TGTGCCAGCAGTTTCTACCGACGGGACTTACAGAACACCGGGGAGCTGTTTTTT. It is translated as CASSFYRRDLQNTGELFF. Together with reference TRBV28 and TRBJ2-2, the CDR3 gives the full variable domain: DVKVTQSSRYLVKRTGEKVFLECVQDMDHENMFWYRQDPGLGLRLIYFSYDVKMKEKGDIPEGYSVSREKKERFSLILESASTNQTSMYLCASSFYRRDLQNTGELFFGEGSRLTVL.

V and J are TRBV11-2 and TRBJ2-7, with D tentatively TRBD2 (6 bases). Germline V lookup: CDR1 SGHAT, CDR2 FQNNGV. V lost 5 bases and J 0 bases, leaving 17 bases between the germline ends. The CDR3 sequence is 16 residues long. This chain's CDR3 is CASSGTLGLSSYEQYF. Here the CDR3 DNA reads TGTGCCAGCAGCGGGACTTTGGGGTTAAGCTCCTACGAGCAGTACTTC.

V usage is TRBV7-8 and J usage is TRBJ1-5, with D perhaps matching TRBD1 (6 bases). The V and J ends lost 5 bases and 2 bases respectively, with 25 bases between them. Germline lookup yields CDR1 SGHVS and CDR2 FQNEAQ. The CDR3 totals 19 residues. The CDR3, as DNA: TGTGCCAGCAGCCCGCAGTGGGACATTACGCCTGAGGGCAATCAGCCCCAGCATTTT. Its protein product is CASSPQWDITPEGNQPQHF. The whole variable domain, remainder taken from reference TRBV7-8 and TRBJ1-5, is GAGVSQSPRYKVAKRGQDVALRCDPISGHVSLFWYQQALGQGPEFLTYFQNEAQLDKSGLPSDRFFAERPEGSVSTLKIQRTQQEDSAVYLCASSPQWDITPEGNQPQHFGDGTRLSIL.

This chain links TRBV6-4 with TRBJ2-1; tentative D call: TRBD1 (5 bases). Germline-derived CDR1 and CDR2 are MRHNA and SNTAGT. There are 14 residues in the CDR3. Between the trimmed V and J ends, which lost 2 bases and 5 bases, there was a span of 10 bases. CDR3 protein: CASSDAQGNNEQFF. CDR3 coding DNA: TGTGCCAGCAGTGACGCCCAGGGAAACAATGAGCAGTTCTTC.

The chain combines TRBV9 with TRBJ1-5; 7 nucleotides line up with TRBD1. CDR3 length: 15 amino acids. The junction had 4 bases not matched to a gene; V was cut back by 0 bases and J by 4 bases. Per the germline V gene, CDR1 is SGDLS and CDR2 is YYNGEE. In DNA form, the CDR3 reads TGTGCCAGCAGCGTAGGAGGGACAGCTAATCAGCCCCAGCATTTT. Translating it yields CASSVGGTANQPQHF.

V usage is TRBV10-3 and J usage is TRBJ1-6; the D is unclear. V lost 8 bases and J lost 0, with 11 bases in between. Germline-derived CDR1 and CDR2 are ENHRY and SYGVKD. This CDR3 contains 15 residues. The CDR3 is CAIGAEGSYNSPLHF. The CDR3 DNA reads as TGTGCCATCGGCGCCGAGGGCTCCTATAATTCACCCCTCCACTTT.

This sequence joins TRBV5-6 and TRBJ1-2; 9 bases line up with TRBD1. Germline V gene sequence: CDR1 SGHDT, CDR2 YYEEEE. CDR3 length equals 14 residues. The V and J ends lost 3 bases and 2 bases, in that order; junction bases with no gene match: 2. DNA for the CDR3: TGTGCCAGCAGCTCGGGGACAGGGAACTATGGCTACACCTTC. Translated: CASSSGTGNYGYTF. The entire variable domain, with the rest obtained from reference TRBV5-6 and TRBJ1-2, is as follows: DAGVTQSPTHLIKTRGQQVTLRCSPKSGHDTVSWYQQALGQGPQFIFQYYEEEERQRGNFPDRFSGHQFPNYSSELNVNALLLGDSALYLCASSSGTGNYGYTFGSGTRLTVV.

This chain connects TRBV2 to TRBJ1-3; D gene ambiguous. Trimming left V 8 bases short and J 8 bases short, with 7 bases between. The CDR3 is 10 residues long. CDR1 and CDR2 (germline): SNHLY, FYNNEI. The CDR3 coding sequence is TGTGCCAGCTTTCGTGACACCATATATTTT. The encoded protein is CASFRDTIYF. The full variable domain, rest sourced from reference TRBV2 and TRBJ1-3, is EPEVTQTPSHQVTQMGQEVILRCVPISNHLYFYWYRQILGQKVEFLVSFYNNEISEKSEIFDDQFSVERPDGSNFTLKIRSTKLEDSAMYFCASFRDTIYFGEGSWLTVV.

The V gene is TRBV27, the J gene TRBJ2-7; D may be TRBD2 (6 bases). The CDR3 has 15 residues. CDR1 MNHEY and CDR2 SMNVEV come from the germline V gene (reference sequence). Trimming removed 6 bases from V and 3 bases from J, with 18 bases in between. CDR3 in amino acids: CASSLSGALNYEQYF. CDR3 bases: TGTGCCAGCAGCTTGTCGGGAGCCCTCAACTACGAGCAGTACTTC.

The V gene is TRBV30, the J gene TRBJ2-2; D possibly corresponds to TRBD2 (5 bases). Trimming took 7 bases from V and 0 from J, leaving 12 bases between them. The CDR3 runs to 14 residues. The V gene's germline CDR1 is GTSNPN and CDR2 SVGIG (reference sequence). CDR3 residues: CASAPGTNTGELFF. In DNA form, the CDR3 reads TGTGCCTCCGCGCCGGGAACGAACACCGGGGAGCTGTTTTTT.

In this sample, this clone turned up once. J is TRBJ2-7 and V is TRBV21-1; TRBD2 was called by the table and not checked on the DNA. TRBV21-1 is a recognized pseudogene. The CDR3 runs 15 residues. CDR3 in amino acids: CASSKVSSVHYEQYF. In DNA form, the CDR3 reads TGTGCCAGCAGCAAAGTTTCCAGCGTTCACTACGAGCAGTACTTC.

This rearrangement joins TRBV18 to TRBJ1-5; D unclear. V was clipped by 3 bases and J by 4 bases, with 4 bases between them. CDR1 KGHSH and CDR2 LQKENI come from the germline V gene. The CDR3 runs 12 residues. The CDR3: CASSPTNQPQHF. The CDR3 coding sequence is TGTGCCAGCTCACCCACAAATCAGCCCCAGCATTTT.

The chain carries TRBV7-9 and TRBJ2-7; 8 bases line up with TRBD1. The J segment lost 5 bases and the V segment lost 1 base, leaving 10 bases of the junction unmatched. The CDR3 totals 16 residues. Germline V gene sequence: CDR1 SEHNR, CDR2 FQNEAQ (reference sequence). CDR3 sequence reads: CASSLDRGFSHDEQYF. Written as DNA, the CDR3 is TGTGCCAGCAGCTTAGACAGGGGGTTTTCGCACGACGAGCAGTACTTC. Together with reference TRBV7-9 and TRBJ2-7, the CDR3 gives the full variable domain: DTGVSQNPRHKITKRGQNVTFRCDPISEHNRLYWYRQTLGQGPEFLTYFQNEAQLEKSRLLSDRFSAERPKGSFSTLEIQRTEQGDSAMYLCASSLDRGFSHDEQYFGPGTRLTVT.

The rearrangement uses TRBV19 and TRBJ2-6; D perhaps matches TRBD2 (6 bases). CDR3 size: 18 residues. V was trimmed by 0 bases and J by 1 base, leaving 13 bases between them. The germline gives CDR1 LNHDA, CDR2 SQIVND (reference sequence). CDR3 nucleotide sequence: TGTGCCAGTAGTATAGAGGAGGGGCCCTTTTCTGGGGCCAACGTCCTGACTTTC. Its translation: CASSIEEGPFSGANVLTF.

The genes are TRBV5-1 and TRBJ2-1, with 8 bases aligning to TRBD2. Germline-derived CDR1 and CDR2 are SGHRS and YFSETQ. V trimming: 1 base; J trimming: 7 bases; junction bases outside the gene matches: 13. The CDR3 totals 17 residues. DNA for the CDR3: TGCGCCAGCAGCTTGATGTTTACGGGGGGACTAGGAAATGAGCAGTTCTTC. Encoded protein: CASSLMFTGGLGNEQFF.

J is TRBJ2-7 and V is TRBV5-6; maybe TRBD1 (7 bases). Trimming left V 4 bases short and J 2 bases short, with 19 bases between. CDR3 length: 16 amino acids. CDR1 and CDR2 (germline): SGHDT, YYEEEE. DNA for the CDR3: TGTGCCAGCAGCGACGCGTTCCGCGGGACAGCCTACGAGCAGTACTTC. Residues: CASSDAFRGTAYEQYF.

The V and J genes are TRBV7-2 and TRBJ1-5; TRBD1 aligns across 7 bases. Germline lookup yields CDR1 SGHTA and CDR2 FQGNSA. Losses at the gene ends were 1 base for V and 3 bases for J; bases not matched to a gene: 12. There are 18 residues in the CDR3. CDR3 sequence: CASSLVPPGTAFNQPQHF. As DNA, the CDR3 is TGTGCCAGCAGCTTAGTACCCCCTGGGACAGCCTTCAATCAGCCCCAGCATTTT.

This chain joins TRBV7-3 and TRBJ2-2, with D possibly matching TRBD1 (6 bases). CDR3 length: 15 amino acids. Germline V gene lookup returns CDR1 SGHTA and CDR2 FQGTGA. Trimming pared 3 bases from V and 4 bases from J, leaving 12 bases between. CDR3 protein: CASSFPGARTGELFF. CDR3 in DNA: TGTGCCAGCAGCTTCCCAGGGGCGCGCACCGGGGAGCTGTTTTTT.

The chain carries TRBV7-2 and TRBJ1-1; D perhaps matches TRBD1 (5 bases). Germline CDR1 reads SGHTA; CDR2 reads FQGNSA. This CDR3 spans 15 amino acids. The ends were cut back, 1 base at V and 4 bases at J, with 13 bases in the middle. CDR3 coding DNA: TGTGCCAGCAGCTTAGTCAGGGTAATCGGCACTGAAGCTTTCTTT. This gives the protein CASSLVRVIGTEAFF.

The rearrangement uses TRBV3-1 (or the pseudogene TRBV3-2) and TRBJ2-7; D unresolved. Germline V gene data show CDR1 as LGHDT and CDR2 as YNNKEL (reference sequence). This CDR3 region has 14 residues. Trimming shortened V by 1 base and J by 2 bases, and 9 bases separated the two germline ends. CDR3 sequence (DNA): TGTGCCAGCAGCCAAGTGGTTGGGCCCTACGAGCAGTACTTC. Its translation: CASSQVVGPYEQYF.

This sequence joins TRBV3-1 (or the pseudogene TRBV3-2) and TRBJ2-1, with no clear D. Germline V gene lookup returns CDR1 LGHDT and CDR2 YNNKEL (reference sequence). The ends were cut back, 0 bases at V and 4 bases at J, with 4 bases in the middle. The CDR3 is 13 amino acids. The CDR3 region is CASSQDRYNEQFF. The CDR3 coding sequence is TGTGCCAGCAGCCAAGACAGATACAATGAGCAGTTCTTC.

V gene TRBV7-9 combines with J gene TRBJ2-7; D gene unclear. The CDR3 has 11 amino acids. V gave up 8 bases and J gave up 4 bases, with 9 bases separating them. Germline V gives CDR1 SEHNR, CDR2 FQNEAQ (reference sequence). The CDR3, as DNA: TGTGCCAGCCGAGGTCGGTACGAGCAGTACTTC. It yields the protein CASRGRYEQYF.

This chain uses TRBV27 with TRBJ2-3, with 11 positions matching TRBD2. Germline loops: CDR1 MNHEY, CDR2 SMNVEV (reference sequence). The CDR3 consists of 18 residues. After removal of 6 bases from V and 0 bases from J, the junction contained 11 bases not matched to a gene. CDR3 sequence (DNA): TGTGCCAGCAGCCCGATTTATGGGACTAGCGGCAGCACAGATACGCAGTATTTT. Translation: CASSPIYGTSGSTDTQYF.

This chain joins TRBV5-1 and TRBJ2-5; TRBD2 matches 15 bases. The CDR3 has 15 amino acids. Trimming took 4 bases from V and 4 from J; bases not matched to a gene: 2. The germline gives CDR1 SGHRS, CDR2 YFSETQ. The CDR3: CASSQGLAGGETQYF. CDR3 sequence (DNA): TGCGCCAGCAGCCAGGGACTAGCGGGGGGAGAGACCCAGTACTTC.

The chain couples TRBV4-1 to TRBJ2-2; TRBD2 agrees at 9 bases. The germline gives CDR1 MGHRA, CDR2 YSYEKL. The trim removed 4 bases at V and 7 bases at J, leaving 13 bases unmatched. The CDR3 extends over 17 amino acids. The DNA for the CDR3 is TGCGCCAGCAGCCCTACGTGGGCGGGAGGGGAGAACGGGGAGCTGTTTTTT. Its translation is CASSPTWAGGENGELFF.